This paragraph reports one TCR beta chain. Preparation of the TCRbeta library was carried out with unique molecular identifiers. MiXCR, applied by TCRdb to the PCR reads, yields one record per CDR3 protein. This table has roughly 500,000 distinct CDR3 sequences, approximately 12% appearing once. This record comes from a study of T-cell reconstitution after alpha-beta-depleted transplantation in children. CDR1 and CDR2 (germline): SGHDT, YYEEEE. Trimming cost V 5 bases and J 0 bases, with 14 bases left between them. This CDR3 is built from 15 residues. Sample: PBMCs from the stem cell graft donor, taken from the stem cell graft. The sequence was collected from a human donor who donated a stem cell graft to a child with combined immunodeficiency. The chain employs TRBV5-6 and TRBJ1-1, with D hard to call. CDR3 DNA sequence: TGTGCCAGCAGGTGGACCGGGTTAGTGAACACTGAAGCTTTCTTT. It translates to CASRWTGLVNTEAFF.